One sample yielded the 32 T cell receptor beta chains listed below, sequenced in a study of blood T cell repertoires in COVID-19. The protocol was immunoSEQ multiplex PCR, while the TCRdb copy is restricted to in-frame clones and leaves out a portion. The sample has over 70,000 clones, about 86% seen once. The sample taken for sequencing was peripheral blood. These TCRs come from a human donor in a cohort sampled during active COVID-19.

V usage is TRBV19 and J usage is TRBJ2-3, with 11 bases matching TRBD1. J was trimmed by 3 bases and V by 9 bases; bases with no gene match: 8. The CDR3 has 15 residues. The germline CDR1 and CDR2 sequences are LNHDA and SQIVND (reference sequence). DNA for the CDR3: TGTGCCAGCAATATCCGGGACAGGGGGACAGATACGCAGTATTTT. It yields the protein CASNIRDRGTDTQYF.

The chain recombines TRBV18 with TRBJ2-5, with TRBD2 as a possible D gene (5 bases). Trimming took off 3 bases at V and 2 bases at J, with 13 bases between the two ends. The CDR3 consists of 15 residues. CDR1 is KGHSH and CDR2 is LQKENI in the germline V gene. DNA of the CDR3: TGTGCCAGCTCACCCGAGCGGCGTCAACAAGAGACCCAGTACTTC. Its protein is CASSPERRQQETQYF.

V usage is TRBV18 and J usage is TRBJ2-1; D ambiguous. V was clipped by 3 bases and J by 6 bases, with 6 bases between them. Germline CDR1 is KGHSH and CDR2 is LQKENI. This CDR3 region has 12 residues. In DNA form, the CDR3 reads TGTGCCAGCTCACCCTCACTCAATGAGCAGTTCTTC. Translating it yields CASSPSLNEQFF. Drawing the rest from reference TRBV18 and TRBJ2-1, the complete variable domain is NAGVMQNPRHLVRRRGQEARLRCSPMKGHSHVYWYRQLPEEGLKFMVYLQKENIIDESGMPKERFSAEFPKEGPSILRIQQVVRGDSAAYFCASSPSLNEQFFGPGTRLTVL.

This clone was recorded a few times. This chain links TRBV19 with TRBJ1-3, with TRBD1 as a possible D gene (6 bases). V was trimmed by 6 bases and J by 0 bases, leaving 15 bases between them. This CDR3 region has 16 residues. Germline CDR1 and CDR2: LNHDA and SQIVND (reference sequence). CDR3 in DNA: TGTGCCAGTAGCCCTCCGACAGGTCGCTCTGGAAACACCATATATTTT. Amino acid sequence: CASSPPTGRSGNTIYF. The complete variable domain, with remaining parts taken from reference TRBV19 and TRBJ1-3, reads DGGITQSPKYLFRKEGQNVTLSCEQNLNHDAMYWYRQDPGQGLRLIYYSQIVNDFQKGDIAEGYSVSREKKESFPLTVTSAQKNPTAFYLCASSPPTGRSGNTIYFGEGSWLTVV.

The J gene is TRBJ1-4, the V gene TRBV28; D not certain. V was shortened by 7 bases and J by 8 bases, with 17 bases between the two germline ends. The CDR3 runs 14 residues. Germline lookup yields CDR1 MDHEN and CDR2 SYDVKM. The CDR3 reads CASIHSSWEEKLFF. The CDR3 region has the DNA TGTGCCAGCATTCACTCGTCCTGGGAGGAAAAACTGTTTTTT.

V usage is TRBV11-3 and J usage is TRBJ2-1; 12 positions agree with TRBD2. V trimming: 5 bases; J trimming: 0 bases; junction bases outside the gene matches: 5. CDR3 length equals 17 residues. The germline CDR1 and CDR2 sequences are SGHNT and YENEEA. CDR3 sequence: CASSQGLAGDSYNEQFF. The CDR3 DNA is TGTGCCAGCAGCCAGGGACTAGCGGGCGACTCCTACAATGAGCAGTTCTTC.

V usage is TRBV30 and J usage is TRBJ2-7, with D hard to call. The V end lost 0 bases, the J end lost 6 bases, and 9 bases lay between the germline ends. Per germline, CDR1 GTSNPN and CDR2 SVGIG (reference sequence). CDR3 length: 12 residues. CDR3 DNA: TGTGCCTGGAGTGTTCTTTCCCGCGAGCAGTACTTC. Its protein is CAWSVLSREQYF.

Remarks on this clone: A junction end diverges from the germline sequence, so it may reflect a read error. The gene calls are TRBV11-2 and TRBJ1-1, with 8 bases aligning to TRBD1. Germline-derived CDR1 and CDR2 are SGHAT and FQNNGV. This CDR3 has 15 amino acids. In DNA form, the CDR3 reads TGTGCCAGCAGCTCCATCCGAAACACCGGGACAGGCCCCCTCTTT. This encodes CASSSIRNTGTGPLF.

The V call is TRBV24-1, the J call TRBJ2-5, with D perhaps TRBD1 (6 bases). The CDR3 is 14 residues long. Germline V gives CDR1 KGHDR, CDR2 SFDVKD. The V end lost 3 bases, the J end lost 5 bases, and 12 bases lay between the germline ends. CDR3 sequence (DNA): TGTGCCACCAGTGATATACAGGGAATTGAGACCCAGTACTTC. Translation gives CATSDIQGIETQYF.

This clone has a single count. This rearrangement joins TRBV6-5 to TRBJ2-7; 12 nucleotides align to TRBD1. V shed 6 bases and J 7 bases; nucleotides not matched to a gene: 7. The CDR3 loop spans 14 amino acids. Germline loops: CDR1 MNHEY, CDR2 SVGAGI. The CDR3 bases are TGTGCCAGCAGGCGGGACAGGGGGCTTGGGGAGCAGTACTTC. It specifies CASRRDRGLGEQYF.

The chain uses TRBV7-3 and TRBJ2-1; 9 positions agree with TRBD2. V lost 5 bases, J lost 4 bases, and 9 bases stayed unmatched. Germline CDR1 SGHTA, CDR2 FQGTGA. This CDR3 spans 16 amino acids. CDR3 sequence reads: CASSRGASGGYNEQFF. As DNA, the CDR3 is TGTGCCAGCAGCCGCGGGGCCAGCGGGGGGTACAATGAGCAGTTCTTC.

This chain connects TRBV7-6 to TRBJ1-3, with 7 positions matching TRBD1. The V gene's germline CDR1 is SGHVS and CDR2 FNYEAQ. The junction had 10 bases not matched to a gene; V was cut back by 5 bases and J by 0 bases. This CDR3 region has 17 residues. The CDR3 DNA sequence: TGTGCCAGCAGCCGGGGGGGCAGGGGGTTCTCTGGAAACACCATATATTTT. Translating it yields CASSRGGRGFSGNTIYF.

V usage is TRBV29-1 and J usage is TRBJ2-7, with 10 bases lining up with TRBD2. CDR1 and CDR2 (germline): SQVTM, ANQGSEA. The trim removed 2 bases at V and 2 bases at J, leaving 3 bases unmatched. The CDR3 covers 14 residues. CDR3 loop: CSVEPLAGAYEQYF. DNA of the CDR3: TGCAGCGTTGAACCTCTAGCGGGGGCCTACGAGCAGTACTTC.

There are a few counts of this clone. The J gene is TRBJ1-2, the V gene TRBV28; 7 bases map to TRBD1. V gave up 5 bases and J gave up 4 bases; unmatched junction bases: 19. In germline, CDR1 is MDHEN, CDR2 SYDVKM. The CDR3 is 18 amino acids. CDR3 in amino acids: CASSPRTGGRLKGYGYTF. For the CDR3, the DNA is TGTGCCAGCAGTCCTCGGACAGGCGGGAGGTTGAAAGGCTATGGCTACACCTTC.

The chain has TRBV14 and TRBJ1-2; D gene ambiguous. Germline loops: CDR1 SGHDN, CDR2 FVKESK. The CDR3 has 15 amino acids. V lost 4 bases and J 4 bases, leaving 16 bases between the germline ends. The CDR3 reads CASSRLGSGTYGYTF. CDR3 sequence (DNA): TGTGCCAGCAGCCGCCTCGGGAGTGGTACCTATGGCTACACCTTC.

The DNA for the CDR3 is TGTGCCAGCAGCGTAGACCCCACGGGAAACATTCAGTACTTC. This codes for CASSVDPTGNIQYF. The chain couples TRBV9 to TRBJ2-4; D remains unclear. Trimming took 0 bases from V and 6 from J, leaving 10 bases between them. This CDR3 comprises 14 residues. CDR1 and CDR2 (germline): SGDLS, YYNGEE.

The chain carries TRBV28 and TRBJ1-1; the match to TRBD1 covers 7 bases. J gave up 6 bases and V 6 bases, and 16 bases lay outside the gene matches. The CDR3 loop spans 16 amino acids. The germline gives CDR1 MDHEN, CDR2 SYDVKM. DNA for the CDR3: TGTGCCAGCAGCTATAAGGGGGGACAGCGATCGTCTGAAGCTTTCTTT. It codes for CASSYKGGQRSSEAFF.

In its sample, this clone was seen once. J is TRBJ2-3 and V is TRBV9; 7 nucleotides align to TRBD1. Looked up from germline, CDR1 is SGDLS and CDR2 is YYNGEE. CDR3 length equals 16 residues. After removal of 2 bases from V and 4 bases from J, the junction contained 10 bases not matched to a gene. This CDR3 is CASSVGTTGWADTQYF. The CDR3 coding sequence is TGTGCCAGCAGCGTGGGAACGACAGGGTGGGCAGATACGCAGTATTTT.

This rearrangement joins TRBV15 to TRBJ1-2; TRBD1 might be the D (6 bases). The V end was cut by 3 bases, the J end by 10 bases, with 21 bases between. The CDR3 has 15 amino acids. CDR1 is LNHNV, CDR2 YYDKDF, per germline (reference sequence). The CDR3 DNA reads as TGTGCCACCAGCAGGACAGGAGCCCTTAGTTCTGCCTACACCTTC. This gives the protein CATSRTGALSSAYTF. The variable domain in full, with the rest retrieved from reference TRBV15 and TRBJ1-2, is DAMVIQNPRYQVTQFGKPVTLSCSQTLNHNVMYWYQQKSSQAPKLLFHYYDKDFNNEADTPDNFQSRRPNTSFCFLDIRSPGLGDTAMYLCATSRTGALSSAYTFGSGTRLTVV.

DNA of the CDR3: TGTGCCAGCTCGCAGGGACTAGCAGTTAACTCCTACGAGCAGTACTTC. Amino acids: CASSQGLAVNSYEQYF. The chain recombines TRBV18 with TRBJ2-7; 9 nucleotides line up with TRBD2. Germline lookup yields CDR1 KGHSH and CDR2 LQKENI. Trimming cost V 6 bases and J 0 bases; bases outside gene matches: 9. The CDR3 has 16 residues.

By sample fraction, this clone is medium-sized. The chain links TRBV19 to TRBJ2-1, with 8 bases lining up with TRBD1. From germline, CDR1 is LNHDA and CDR2 SQIVND (reference sequence). The V segment lost 2 bases and the J segment 0 bases; nucleotides outside the gene matches: 9. This CDR3 spans 18 amino acids. The CDR3 coding sequence is TGTGCCAGTAGTATAAAGACAGGGGCCCTCGCCTCCTACAATGAGCAGTTCTTC. Translating gives CASSIKTGALASYNEQFF.

The chain carries TRBV9 and TRBJ1-1; no reliable D call. The CDR3 spans 15 residues. Trimming pared 4 bases from V and 1 base from J, leaving 14 bases between. CDR1 and CDR2 from the germline V gene are SGDLS and YYNGEE. CDR3 region: CASSPRGFSNTEAFF. The CDR3 DNA reads as TGTGCCAGCAGCCCCCGGGGATTCTCGAACACTGAAGCTTTCTTT.

The V gene is TRBV4-1, the J gene TRBJ2-2, with a tentative D call TRBD1 (5 bases). V lost 6 bases to trimming and J lost 3 bases, with 17 bases between them. The CDR3 extends over 16 amino acids. Germline V gene data show CDR1 as MGHRA and CDR2 as YSYEKL. The CDR3 region is CASRSWYGADTGELFF. The CDR3 nucleotides are TGCGCCAGCAGGTCCTGGTATGGGGCAGACACCGGGGAGCTGTTTTTT.

This clone was seen just once. The rearrangement links TRBV30 to TRBJ1-1, with 8 positions matching TRBD1. The CDR3 spans 14 residues. Germline CDR1 reads GTSNPN; CDR2 reads SVGIG (reference sequence). Trimming took 2 bases from V and 5 from J; bases not matched to a gene: 7. The CDR3, as DNA: TGTGCCTGGAGTACCCAGGGGGCGCTTACTGAAGCTTTCTTT. Its protein product is CAWSTQGALTEAFF.

The chain couples TRBV7-9 to TRBJ2-1; TRBD2 aligns across 11 bases. Germline values: CDR1 SEHNR, CDR2 FQNEAQ (reference sequence). Trimming at V came to 5 bases and at J to 4 bases, leaving 4 bases not matched to a gene. The length of the CDR3 is 15 residues. The DNA for the CDR3 is TGTGCCAGCAGCCCCCGACTAGCGGGATACAATGAGCAGTTCTTC. This translates into CASSPRLAGYNEQFF.

This clone was recorded a few times. The rearrangement uses TRBV28 and TRBJ2-7, with 9 bases aligning to TRBD2. In germline, CDR1 is MDHEN, CDR2 SYDVKM. This CDR3 has 15 amino acids. The junction had 10 bases not matched to a gene; V was cut back by 8 bases and J by 2 bases. The CDR3 nucleotides are TGTGCCAGCCTCCTAGCGGGAATAGGGGCCTACGAGCAGTACTTC. Amino acids: CASLLAGIGAYEQYF.

The chain couples TRBV11-2 to TRBJ2-3; 10 nucleotides line up with TRBD2. The CDR3 runs to 17 residues. J gave up 6 bases and V 5 bases, and 14 bases lay outside the gene matches. Germline V lookup: CDR1 SGHAT, CDR2 FQNNGV. CDR3 in DNA: TGTGCCAGCAGCCCTTTTAGCGGGGGGCAACCACGGGATACGCAGTATTTT. Its protein is CASSPFSGGQPRDTQYF.

The V and J genes are TRBV5-1 and TRBJ2-1; 7 bases line up with TRBD1. V trimming: 0 bases; J trimming: 6 bases; junction bases outside the gene matches: 9. Looked up from germline, CDR1 is SGHRS and CDR2 is YFSETQ. CDR3 length: 16 residues. The DNA for the CDR3 is TGCGCCAGCAGCTTGGCGGCTCAGGGGGTAGGCAATGAGCAGTTCTTC. Its translation: CASSLAAQGVGNEQFF. Full variable domain (remainder filled in from reference TRBV5-1 and TRBJ2-1): KAGVTQTPRYLIKTRGQQVTLSCSPISGHRSVSWYQQTPGQGLQFLFEYFSETQRNKGNFPGRFSGRQFSNSRSEMNVSTLELGDSALYLCASSLAAQGVGNEQFFGPGTRLTVL.

The V gene is TRBV9, the J gene TRBJ1-1; perhaps TRBD1 as D (6 bases). Per the germline V gene, CDR1 is SGDLS and CDR2 is YYNGEE. CDR3 length: 16 amino acids. Trimming pared 0 bases from V and 0 bases from J, leaving 12 bases between. In DNA form, the CDR3 reads TGTGCCAGCAGCGTAGAGGGCGGACAGTTGAACACTGAAGCTTTCTTT. Protein: CASSVEGGQLNTEAFF.

This chain joins TRBV29-1 and TRBJ2-5; TRBD1 agrees at 9 bases. The ends lost 1 base at V and 5 bases at J; junction bases unmatched: 8. Germline V gives CDR1 SQVTM, CDR2 ANQGSEA. CDR3 length equals 15 residues. CDR3 loop: CSVEADRGFGETQYF. The CDR3 coding sequence is TGCAGCGTTGAAGCGGACAGGGGTTTCGGGGAGACCCAGTACTTC.

This chain connects TRBV14 to TRBJ2-3, with D unclear. Germline-derived CDR1 and CDR2 are SGHDN and FVKESK. V lost 7 bases to trimming and J lost 3 bases, with 20 bases between them. This CDR3 has 16 residues. As DNA, the CDR3 is TGTGCCAGCACCCGGAAGCGCGGTTTAGCTACAGATACGCAGTATTTT. Translating gives CASTRKRGLATDTQYF.

The chain employs TRBV20-1 and TRBJ2-7; 9 bases map to TRBD1. The V gene end was trimmed by 3 bases and the J gene end by 1 base; junction bases not matched to a gene: 10. The CDR3 is made up of 16 amino acids. CDR1 is DFQATT and CDR2 is SNEGSKA in the germline V gene (reference sequence). CDR3 DNA sequence: TGCAGTGCTAGTAGGGCGGGTGGACAGGGGTCCTACGAGCAGTACTTC. Translating gives CSASRAGGQGSYEQYF.